These 20 T cell receptor beta chains originate from one sample sequenced in a study of blood T cell repertoires in COVID-19. Repertoires were generated with immunoSEQ multiplex PCR, while TCRdb's copy carries only in-frame clones and drops some. The sample has 150,000 or so clones, around 89% seen once. The sample was peripheral blood. The receptors come from a man aged 18 to 30 with COVID-19, enrolled during active disease.

The genes are TRBV3-1 (or the pseudogene TRBV3-2) and TRBJ2-3; 15 nucleotides match TRBD2. With 5 bases clipped from V and 4 bases from J, the junction kept 10 bases outside the gene matches. CDR1 is LGHDT and CDR2 is YNNKEL in the germline V gene (reference sequence). The CDR3 is 18 residues long. DNA of the CDR3: TGTGCCAGCAGCGGACTAGCGGGAGGGCTCTGGGGGTCAGATACGCAGTATTTT. It encodes CASSGLAGGLWGSDTQYF.

This clone was seen a handful of times. The chain couples TRBV2 to TRBJ1-1, with D maybe TRBD1 (5 bases). V was trimmed by 6 bases and J by 1 base, leaving 9 bases between them. This CDR3 contains 13 residues. Germline values: CDR1 SNHLY, CDR2 FYNNEI. The CDR3: CASRDGQNTEAFF. The CDR3 DNA reads TGTGCCAGCAGGGACGGACAGAACACTGAAGCTTTCTTT.

The genes are TRBV4-3 and TRBJ2-1, with 10 nucleotides matching TRBD1. Germline assignment: CDR1 LGHNA and CDR2 YSLEER. V lost 2 bases, J lost 2 bases, and 3 bases stayed unmatched. This CDR3 is built from 16 residues. Here the CDR3 DNA reads TGCGCCAGCAGCCAAACCGGGACAGGGGCCTACAATGAGCAGTTCTTC. Its protein is CASSQTGTGAYNEQFF.

The V gene is TRBV14, the J gene TRBJ2-2; D gene unclear. The CDR3 consists of 13 residues. Germline V lookup: CDR1 SGHDN, CDR2 FVKESK. Trimming shortened V by 6 bases and J by 6 bases, and 11 bases separated the two germline ends. The CDR3 DNA is TGTGCCAGCAGTCCAAGGCAGGCCGGGGAGCTGTTTTTT. Its protein product is CASSPRQAGELFF.

The chain carries TRBV7-2 and TRBJ1-1; TRBD1 agrees at 8 bases. There are 16 residues in the CDR3. J lost 1 base, V lost 0 bases, and 4 bases had no gene match. Germline V CDR1 and CDR2: SGHTA, FQGNSA. In nucleotides, the CDR3 is TGTGCCAGCAGCTTAGCTGGGACAGGTCAGAACACTGAAGCTTTCTTT. It yields the protein CASSLAGTGQNTEAFF. The variable domain in full, completed from reference TRBV7-2 and TRBJ1-1, reads GAGVSQSPSNKVTEKGKDVELRCDPISGHTALYWYRQSLGQGLEFLIYFQGNSAPDKSGLPSDRFSAERTGGSVSTLTIQRTQQEDSAVYLCASSLAGTGQNTEAFFGQGTRLTVV.

The V gene is TRBV28, the J gene TRBJ1-5; no clear D. Germline V lookup: CDR1 MDHEN, CDR2 SYDVKM. The V and J ends lost 2 bases and 4 bases respectively, with 12 bases between them. The CDR3 is 15 residues long. In nucleotides, the CDR3 is TGTGCCAGCAGTTTAGTATATCCCGAGAATCAGCCCCAGCATTTT. Translation: CASSLVYPENQPQHF.

In its sample, this clone was seen once. In DNA form, the CDR3 reads TGTGCCAGCAGTTTGTCAAGGACAGGGGAGGCCAAAAACATTCAGTACTTC. Amino acid sequence: CASSLSRTGEAKNIQYF. This chain joins TRBV28 and TRBJ2-4; TRBD1 agrees at 9 bases. CDR1 and CDR2 from the germline V gene are MDHEN and SYDVKM. With V trimmed by 3 bases and J by 1 base, 7 bases remained unmatched. This CDR3 region has 17 residues.

This chain joins TRBV28 and TRBJ2-7, with 13 bases fitting TRBD2. CDR1 and CDR2 (germline): MDHEN, SYDVKM. The CDR3 consists of 17 residues. V lost 5 bases and J lost 6; bases outside the gene matches: 13. The CDR3 here is CASSPPGLAGLRGEQYF. Here the CDR3 DNA reads TGTGCCAGCAGTCCTCCGGGACTAGCGGGGCTTCGGGGCGAGCAGTACTTC.

The chain links TRBV2 to TRBJ2-3, with 8 nucleotides matching TRBD2. With 6 bases clipped from V and 0 bases from J, the junction kept 8 bases outside the gene matches. The CDR3 is 16 amino acids. Germline CDR1 SNHLY, CDR2 FYNNEI. The CDR3: CASSVRSGGSTDTQYF. CDR3 DNA: TGTGCCAGCAGCGTACGAAGCGGGGGAAGCACAGATACGCAGTATTTT. The full variable domain, with the rest looked up from reference TRBV2 and TRBJ2-3, is EPEVTQTPSHQVTQMGQEVILRCVPISNHLYFYWYRQILGQKVEFLVSFYNNEISEKSEIFDDQFSVERPDGSNFTLKIRSTKLEDSAMYFCASSVRSGGSTDTQYFGPGTRLTVL.

V usage is TRBV11-1 and J usage is TRBJ2-5; TRBD2 might be the D (5 bases). The CDR3 length is 13 residues. Germline CDR1 SGHAT, CDR2 FQDESV (reference sequence). Between the trimmed V and J ends, which lost 1 base and 5 bases, there was a span of 8 bases. The CDR3 DNA reads TGTGCCAGCAGCTTAGTGCCGGGGGAGACCCAGTACTTC. As protein: CASSLVPGETQYF.

V and J are TRBV3-1 (or the pseudogene TRBV3-2) and TRBJ2-1, with D maybe TRBD2 (6 bases). Germline lookup yields CDR1 LGHDT and CDR2 YNNKEL (reference sequence). Trimming removed 4 bases at V and 12 bases at J, with 19 bases between. The CDR3 has 14 residues. CDR3 in DNA: TGTGCCAGCAGCCCGGACTATCGATCGGGTTGGCAGTTCTTC. Protein: CASSPDYRSGWQFF.

This clone appeared a single time. The chain carries TRBV4-3 and TRBJ1-2; no clear D gene. The CDR3 covers 15 residues. Germline values: CDR1 LGHNA, CDR2 YSLEER. Trimming left V 0 bases short and J 8 bases short, with 16 bases between. The CDR3 DNA reads TGCGCCAGCAGCCAAGATCGGAGCAAGTCTGGAGGCTACACCTTC. This gives the protein CASSQDRSKSGGYTF.

For the CDR3, the DNA is TGTGCCAGCCGAATAGACAGGGGGGTAGGAGAGCAGTACTTC. Encoded protein: CASRIDRGVGEQYF. V gene TRBV2 combines with J gene TRBJ2-7, with 9 bases matching TRBD1. The germline V gene has CDR1 SNHLY and CDR2 FYNNEI. With 8 bases clipped from V and 7 bases from J, the junction kept 12 bases outside the gene matches. There are 14 residues in the CDR3.

This rearrangement joins TRBV4-2 to TRBJ2-3; weak D call: TRBD2 (5 bases). V lost 5 bases and J 1 base, leaving 16 bases between the germline ends. Per germline, CDR1 LGHNA and CDR2 YNFKEQ. CDR3 length: 16 residues. CDR3 in amino acids: CASSSLAAGGTDTQYF. In DNA form, the CDR3 reads TGTGCCAGCAGCTCGCTAGCTGCCGGGGGCACAGATACGCAGTATTTT.

The chain combines TRBV5-4 with TRBJ2-1, with D unresolved. This CDR3 spans 15 amino acids. Looked up from germline, CDR1 is SGHNT and CDR2 is YYREEE (reference sequence). Trimming left V 4 bases short and J 6 bases short, with 17 bases between. This CDR3 is CASSPHPSTGNEQFF. The CDR3 nucleotides are TGTGCCAGCAGCCCCCACCCTTCAACTGGCAATGAGCAGTTCTTC.

V gene TRBV11-3 combines with J gene TRBJ2-2, with 11 bases fitting TRBD1. CDR3 length: 15 residues. Germline CDR1 reads SGHNT; CDR2 reads YENEEA. Unmatched junction bases numbered 5, after V lost 4 bases and J lost 7 bases. This chain's CDR3 is CASSSGTGGYGELFF. CDR3 in DNA: TGTGCCAGCAGCTCGGGGACAGGGGGATACGGGGAGCTGTTTTTT. The full variable domain, in which reference TRBV11-3 and TRBJ2-2 provide the parts outside the CDR3, is EAGVVQSPRYKIIEKKQPVAFWCNPISGHNTLYWYLQNLGQGPELLIRYENEEAVDDSQLPKDRFSAERLKGVDSTLKIQPAELGDSAVYLCASSSGTGGYGELFFGEGSRLTVL.

This clone was observed a few times. V and J are TRBV7-3 and TRBJ1-6; no clear D gene. Germline V gene data show CDR1 as SGHTA and CDR2 as FQGTGA. V was cut by 1 base and J by 7 bases, with 17 bases left in between. The CDR3 is made up of 17 amino acids. The CDR3, as DNA: TGTGCCAGCAGCTTAAGCGCGGCCGGGGTAGGGAATTCACCCCTCCACTTT. Its protein is CASSLSAAGVGNSPLHF. The whole variable domain, remainder taken from reference TRBV7-3 and TRBJ1-6, is GAGVSQTPSNKVTEKGKYVELRCDPISGHTALYWYRQSLGQGPEFLIYFQGTGAADDSGLPNDRFFAVRPEGSVSTLKIQRTERGDSAVYLCASSLSAAGVGNSPLHFGNGTRLTVT.

The chain employs TRBV15 and TRBJ1-2, with a tentative D call TRBD1 (6 bases). The CDR3 runs to 15 residues. Germline lookup yields CDR1 LNHNV and CDR2 YYDKDF (reference sequence). V was clipped by 0 bases and J by 2 bases, with 10 bases between them. In DNA, the CDR3 is TGTGCCACCAGCAGAGATAAGGGGGGGAACTATGGCTACACCTTC. The encoded protein is CATSRDKGGNYGYTF.

The chain uses TRBV27 and TRBJ2-7; 7 nucleotides align to TRBD2. V dropped 5 bases and J dropped 0; count of bases not matched to a gene: 4. The CDR3 covers 14 residues. CDR1 MNHEY and CDR2 SMNVEV come from the germline V gene (reference sequence). CDR3 coding DNA: TGTGCCAGCAGTCCTAGCGGATACTCCTACGAGCAGTACTTC. Amino acids: CASSPSGYSYEQYF.

This chain uses TRBV19 with TRBJ2-5, with 13 positions matching TRBD2. The V gene end was trimmed by 5 bases and the J gene end by 1 base; junction bases not matched to a gene: 4. This CDR3 contains 16 residues. Per the germline V gene, CDR1 is LNHDA and CDR2 is SQIVND (reference sequence). CDR3 amino acids: CASSWGLAGTQETQYF. DNA of the CDR3: TGTGCCAGTAGTTGGGGACTAGCGGGGACCCAAGAGACCCAGTACTTC.